This T cell receptor (beta chain) derives from a study of human T cells and chemical hapten exposure. Study findings and constraints: The presence of alopecia in the donors means their immune response may differ from healthy people's. DPC sensitization produced no change in TCRs with frequency above 1 in 1000.

TCRdb processed the RACE reads anew with MiXCR; each CDR3 protein has one entry. Among approximately 110,000 distinct CDR3 sequences listed, 9.5% to 12% were seen once. This clonotype was detected many times. Its cognate antigen is unknown. Time point described: patch test 1, 2 weeks after DPC sensitization. This sample's treatment: therapeutic diphenylcyclopropenone sensitization with weekly scalp DPC. The sample consisted of whole blood, taken in connection with sensitization to the hapten diphenylcyclopropenone (DPC). The receptor's source is a woman aged 40 to 50 with alopecia areata. Some clones in this sample may be carry-over from other donors' samples.

The CDR3 region has the DNA TGCGCCAGCAGCCAAGGGGGGACTAGCGGTAGCACAGATACGCAGTATTTT. This gives the protein CASSQGGTSGSTDTQYF. V and J are TRBV4-1 and TRBJ2-3; TRBD2 aligns across 11 bases. With V trimmed by 1 base and J by 0 bases, 3 bases remained unmatched. The length of the CDR3 is 17 residues. Germline V lookup: CDR1 MGHRA, CDR2 YSYEKL.